These T cell receptor beta chains were read from a single sample in a study of cytomegalovirus exposure and HLA in healthy donors. Measured with immunoSEQ multiplex PCR; TCRdb has only the in-frame clones, and not every one. The table lists about 160,000 clones, approximately 79% of them singletons, with around 6.9% in the top ten. The sample taken for sequencing was PBMCs. The receptor source for this set is a man aged 35 to 55 in good health and CMV-seropositive. The CDR3 runs from the conserved cysteine through the conserved F or W. The D gene is left open where the match is weak. Size tells how often a clone was seen (once, few, many) or the class of an expanded clone, and some rows leave it out.

abundance | j_gene | v_gene | d_gene | CDR3nt | CDR3aa
NA | TRBJ1-2 | TRBV2 | NA | TGTGCCAGCAGTGAAGGGCAGTCTTATGGCTACACCTTC | CASSEGQSYGYTF
few | TRBJ2-7 | TRBV27 | NA | TGTGCCAGCAGTTTATCACCCTTCTACTACGAGCAGTACTTC | CASSLSPFYYEQYF
few | TRBJ1-5 | TRBV28 | TRBD1 | TGTGCCAGCAGGGGACAGTCTAATCAGCCCCAGCATTTT | CASRGQSNQPQHF
NA | TRBJ1-1 | TRBV5-1 | NA | TGCGCCAGCAGCGCGGGACTCACTGAAGCTTTCTTT | CASSAGLTEAFF
NA | TRBJ1-1 | TRBV6-1 | TRBD1 | TGTGCCAGCAGTGCAGGGGGGAACACTGAAGCTTTCTTT | CASSAGGNTEAFF
NA | TRBJ2-1 | TRBV13 | TRBD2 | TGTGCCAGCAGCTTATCACTAGCGGGGGGTAACTACAATGAGCAGTTCTTC | CASSLSLAGGNYNEQFF
NA | TRBJ1-2 | TRBV25-1 | NA | TGTGCCAGCAAACCAACCGACAGAAGCCTCGGGGGTGGCTACACCTTC | CASKPTDRSLGGGYTF
NA | TRBJ2-1 | TRBV5-6 | TRBD1 | TGTGCCAGCAGCTTGACAGGGGGGTCAGGTGAGCAGTTCTTC | CASSLTGGSGEQFF
few | TRBJ2-3 | TRBV4-2 | TRBD2 | TGTGCCAGCAGCCCTGGGCGGGGGGGACCAGATACGCAGTATTTT | CASSPGRGGPDTQYF
NA | TRBJ2-7 | TRBV10-3 | TRBD2 | TGTGCCATCGGGACTAGCGGCGAGCAGTACTTC | CAIGTSGEQYF